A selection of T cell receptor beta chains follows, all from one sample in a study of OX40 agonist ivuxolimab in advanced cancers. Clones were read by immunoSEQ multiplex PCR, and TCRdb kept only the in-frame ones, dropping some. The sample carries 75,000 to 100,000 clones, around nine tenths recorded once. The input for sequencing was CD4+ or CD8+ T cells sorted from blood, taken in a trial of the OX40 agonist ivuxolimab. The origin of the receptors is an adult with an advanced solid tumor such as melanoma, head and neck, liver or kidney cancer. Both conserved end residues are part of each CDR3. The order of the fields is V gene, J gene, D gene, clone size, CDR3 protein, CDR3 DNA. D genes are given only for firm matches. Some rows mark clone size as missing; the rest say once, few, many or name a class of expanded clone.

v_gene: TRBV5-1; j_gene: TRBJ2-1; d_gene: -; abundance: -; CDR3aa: CASSLGSGGVYNEQFF; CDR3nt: TGCGCCAGCAGCTTGGGTTCGGGGGGCGTTTACAATGAGCAGTTCTTC
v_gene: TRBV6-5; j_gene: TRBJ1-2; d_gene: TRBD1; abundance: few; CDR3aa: CASSQGARGYTF; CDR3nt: TGTGCCAGCAGTCAGGGGGCGCGGGGCTACACCTTC
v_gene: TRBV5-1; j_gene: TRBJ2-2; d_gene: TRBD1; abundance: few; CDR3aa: CASSPVTGTSTGELFF; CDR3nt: TGCGCCAGCAGCCCGGTGACAGGGACGAGCACCGGGGAGCTGTTTTTT
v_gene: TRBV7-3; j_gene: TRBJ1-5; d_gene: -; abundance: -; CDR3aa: CASSPLAWARQPQHF; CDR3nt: TGTGCCAGCAGCCCCCTCGCGTGGGCCCGTCAGCCCCAGCATTTT
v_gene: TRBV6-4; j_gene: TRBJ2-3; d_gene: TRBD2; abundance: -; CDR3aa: CASSDRPTSGAPDTQYF; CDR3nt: TGTGCCAGCAGTGACCGCCCGACTAGCGGGGCCCCAGATACGCAGTATTTT
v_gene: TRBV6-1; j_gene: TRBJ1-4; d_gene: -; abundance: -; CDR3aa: CASSDWGRGGEKLFF; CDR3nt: TGTGCCAGCAGTGATTGGGGCAGGGGAGGTGAAAAACTGTTTTTT
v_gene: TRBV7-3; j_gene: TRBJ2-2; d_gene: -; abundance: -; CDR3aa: CASSSGSAGELFF; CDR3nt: TGTGCCAGCAGCTCAGGGAGCGCTGGGGAGCTGTTTTTT
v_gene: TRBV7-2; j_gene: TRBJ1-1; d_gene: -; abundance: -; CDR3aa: CASSSLGVANTEAFF; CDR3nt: TGTGCCAGCAGCTCGCTCGGTGTAGCGAACACTGAAGCTTTCTTT
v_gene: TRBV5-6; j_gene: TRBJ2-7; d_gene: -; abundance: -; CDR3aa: CASSLSGTTYEQYF; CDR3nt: TGTGCCAGCAGTCTATCCGGGACAACGTACGAGCAGTACTTC
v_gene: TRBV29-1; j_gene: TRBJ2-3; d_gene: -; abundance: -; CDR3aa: CSVRAPRDTQYF; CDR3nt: TGCAGCGTCCGTGCCCCCAGGGATACGCAGTATTTT
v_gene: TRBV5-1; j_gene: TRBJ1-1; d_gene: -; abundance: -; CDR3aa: CASSPKRGNTEAFF; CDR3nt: TGCGCCAGCAGCCCCAAACGAGGGAACACTGAAGCTTTCTTT
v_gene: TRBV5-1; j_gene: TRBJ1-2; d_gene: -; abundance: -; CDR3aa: CASSLAPALGNYGYTF; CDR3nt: TGCGCCAGCAGCTTGGCGCCAGCTCTCGGGAACTATGGCTACACCTTC
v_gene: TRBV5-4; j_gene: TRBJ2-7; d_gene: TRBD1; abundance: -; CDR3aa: CASIDRDRGSYEQYF; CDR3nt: TGTGCCAGCATCGACCGGGACAGGGGGTCCTACGAGCAGTACTTC
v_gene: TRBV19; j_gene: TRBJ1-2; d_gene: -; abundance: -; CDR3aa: CASSPVETYGYTF; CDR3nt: TGTGCCAGTAGTCCCGTCGAGACCTATGGCTACACCTTC
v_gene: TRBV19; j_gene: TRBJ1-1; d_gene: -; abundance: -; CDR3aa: CASSTQQRWDTEAFF; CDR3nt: TGTGCCAGTAGTACACAACAGAGATGGGACACTGAAGCTTTCTTT
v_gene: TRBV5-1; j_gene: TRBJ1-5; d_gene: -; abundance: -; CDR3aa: CASSTGTGDQPQHF; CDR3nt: TGCGCCAGCAGCACCGGGACGGGAGATCAGCCCCAGCATTTT
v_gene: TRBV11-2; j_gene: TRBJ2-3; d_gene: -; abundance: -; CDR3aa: CASSLGESGTDTQYF; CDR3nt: TGTGCCAGCAGCTTAGGTGAAAGTGGCACAGATACGCAGTATTTT
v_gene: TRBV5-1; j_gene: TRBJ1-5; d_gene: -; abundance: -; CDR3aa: CASSLNVGQPQHF; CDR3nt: TGCGCCAGCAGCTTGAACGTCGGTCAGCCCCAGCATTTT
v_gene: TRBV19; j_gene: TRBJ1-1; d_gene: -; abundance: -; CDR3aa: CASSVRDGNTEAFF; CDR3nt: TGTGCCAGTAGTGTTCGGGACGGAAACACTGAAGCTTTCTTT
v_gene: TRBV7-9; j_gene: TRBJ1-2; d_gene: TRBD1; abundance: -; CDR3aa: CASSPRTGGNYGYTF; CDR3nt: TGTGCCAGCAGCCCGCGGACAGGGGGCAACTATGGCTACACCTTC
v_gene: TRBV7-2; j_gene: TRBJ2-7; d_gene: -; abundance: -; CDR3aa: CASSLVGGPNYEQYF; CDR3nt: TGTGCCAGCAGCTTAGTTGGAGGGCCCAACTACGAGCAGTACTTC
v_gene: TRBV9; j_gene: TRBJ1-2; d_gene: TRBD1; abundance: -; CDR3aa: CASSEGQGRVYGYTF; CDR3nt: TGTGCCAGCAGCGAGGGACAGGGGAGAGTCTATGGCTACACCTTC